These 2 T cell receptor beta chains share one sample of origin, sequenced in a study of control samples from healthy donors and cancer patients. Generated by immunoSEQ multiplex PCR, the TCRdb table keeps only in-frame clones and is missing some. There are roughly 200,000 clones in the sample; 90% to 95% occur only once, and about 1.6% lies in the top ten. Sequencing was performed on blood. Receptor source: a young man in good health.

The chain joins TRBV4-1 to TRBJ2-1, with 10 positions matching TRBD2. This CDR3 region has 15 residues. The J segment lost 9 bases and the V segment lost 0 bases, leaving 5 bases of the junction unmatched. Germline V gene lookup returns CDR1 MGHRA and CDR2 YSYEKL. CDR3 residues: CASSQDPASGGEQFF. CDR3 in DNA: TGCGCCAGCAGCCAAGATCCGGCTAGCGGGGGTGAGCAGTTCTTC.

This clone was recorded only once. This chain joins TRBV18 and TRBJ1-5; no reliable D call. Looked up from germline, CDR1 is KGHSH and CDR2 is LQKENI. This CDR3 contains 15 residues. The ends were cut back, 3 bases at V and 0 bases at J, with 9 bases in the middle. The CDR3 loop reads CASSPTGFSNQPQHF. The CDR3 DNA reads TGTGCCAGCTCACCCACGGGCTTTAGCAATCAGCCCCAGCATTTT.